The entry below gives a single T cell receptor beta chain sequence along with its context. The antigen is unknown. The V gene's germline CDR1 is SEHNR and CDR2 FQNEAQ (reference sequence). The CDR3 runs to 13 residues. With V trimmed by 3 bases and J by 3 bases, 1 base remained unmatched. PCR used 60 Vbeta primers and 13 Jbeta primers. Only in-frame clones appear in the TCRdb table, and some are missing; sequencing was by immunoSEQ multiplex PCR. The sample includes under 200,000 clones, approximately 77% of them seen just once. The data stem from a study of cytomegalovirus exposure and HLA in healthy donors. Study-level background: An early release of data contained roughly 90 million unique TCRs, which came from HLA-typed donors. Of about 390 genotyped donors, 81% grouped in the Caucasian-associated ancestry cluster. Study results and limitations: The investigators catalogued some 150 TCR beta chains as cytomegalovirus-associated.

This sequence was found in a male donor in good health and CMV-seropositive. Sequencing was carried out using PBMCs. The chain employs TRBV7-9 and TRBJ1-2; TRBD1 matches 7 bases. CDR3 coding DNA: TGTGCCAGCAGCTTGGGGACAGACTATGGCTACACCTTC. This translates into CASSLGTDYGYTF.